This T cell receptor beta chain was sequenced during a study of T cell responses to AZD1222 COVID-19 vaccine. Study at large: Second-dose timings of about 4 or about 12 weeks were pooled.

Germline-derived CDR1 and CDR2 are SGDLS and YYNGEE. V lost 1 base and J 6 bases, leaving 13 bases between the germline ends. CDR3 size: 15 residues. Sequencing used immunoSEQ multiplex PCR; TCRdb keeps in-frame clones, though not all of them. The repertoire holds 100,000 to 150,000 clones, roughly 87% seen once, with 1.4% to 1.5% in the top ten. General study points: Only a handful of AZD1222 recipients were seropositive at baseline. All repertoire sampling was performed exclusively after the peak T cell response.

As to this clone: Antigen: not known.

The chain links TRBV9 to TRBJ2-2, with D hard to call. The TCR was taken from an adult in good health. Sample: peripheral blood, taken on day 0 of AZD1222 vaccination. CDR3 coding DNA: TGTGCCAGCAGCGTATCTGGGATCGTGGCCGGGGAGCTGTTTTTT. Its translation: CASSVSGIVAGELFF.